This TCR beta chain was recorded in a study of blood T cell repertoires in COVID-19. The germline gives CDR1 SGHNT, CDR2 YYREEE (reference sequence). V was clipped by 5 bases and J by 4 bases, with 12 bases between them. The CDR3 is 13 amino acids. Only in-frame clones appear in the TCRdb table, and some are missing; sequencing was by immunoSEQ multiplex PCR. The table includes fewer than 200,000 clones, approximately 80% detected once. The sequence was obtained from a woman between 50 and 59 years old who had recovered from COVID-19. The specimen was PBMCs or T cells enriched from blood (not recorded which). The chain has TRBV5-4 and TRBJ1-2, with TRBD1 as a possible D gene (6 bases). CDR3 nucleotide sequence: TGTGCCAGCAGTCGGACAGACATCTATGGCTACACCTTC. Translation gives CASSRTDIYGYTF.